The 22 T cell receptor beta chains presented below share a single source sample, sequenced in a study of metastatic and nonmetastatic thyroid tumors. Every patient was untreated before thyroid surgery. TCRdb re-analyzed the PCR reads using MiXCR. The data show roughly 24,000 clones, roughly 20% seen once. The material sequenced was blood. These receptors were collected from a male donor with papillary thyroid cancer or a benign thyroid nodule (not recorded which). Some clones in this sample may be carry-over from other donors' samples.

This clone was counted only a few times. V and J are TRBV5-1 and TRBJ1-1; TRBD1 is a possible D gene (5 bases). Trimming took 2 bases from V and 1 from J, leaving 12 bases between them. Germline V lookup: CDR1 SGHRS, CDR2 YFSETQ. This CDR3 has 15 amino acids. This CDR3 reads CASSLGDGANTEAFF. CDR3 nucleotide sequence: TGCGCCAGCAGCTTAGGGGATGGGGCGAACACTGAAGCTTTCTTT.

This chain joins TRBV18 and TRBJ2-7; no firm D call. The CDR3 covers 13 residues. Germline V gene sequence: CDR1 KGHSH, CDR2 LQKENI. Between the trimmed V and J ends, which lost 2 bases and 4 bases, there was a span of 9 bases. In nucleotides, the CDR3 is TGTGCCAGCTCACCAAATTCCAGGTACGAGCAGTACTTC. It is translated as CASSPNSRYEQYF.

This clone was counted ten times or more. The chain couples TRBV9 to TRBJ2-7; TRBD1 aligns across 7 bases. Trimming cost V 4 bases and J 0 bases; bases outside gene matches: 4. Germline V gene data show CDR1 as SGDLS and CDR2 as YYNGEE. The CDR3 spans 14 residues. The CDR3 is CASSPRTGSYEQYF. Here the CDR3 DNA reads TGTGCCAGCAGCCCCCGGACAGGCTCCTACGAGCAGTACTTC.

By sample share, this clone is medium-sized. CDR3 protein: CASSQVGRGRLGNEQFF. In DNA, the CDR3 is TGTGCCAGCAGCCAAGTTGGACGTGGGAGGCTGGGGAATGAGCAGTTCTTC. The chain uses TRBV4-2 and TRBJ2-1, with a tentative D call TRBD2 (6 bases). V lost 1 base and J 7 bases, leaving 20 bases between the germline ends. CDR1 LGHNA and CDR2 YNFKEQ come from the germline V gene. The CDR3 is 17 residues long.

The chain employs TRBV20-1 and TRBJ1-2; 8 positions agree with TRBD1. Per the germline V gene, CDR1 is DFQATT and CDR2 is SNEGSKA (reference sequence). The CDR3 has 13 amino acids. J gave up 2 bases and V 6 bases, and 5 bases lay outside the gene matches. CDR3: CSAEDRANYGYTF. The DNA of the CDR3 is TGCAGTGCCGAGGACAGGGCAAACTATGGCTACACCTTC.

This chain uses TRBV4-2 with TRBJ1-5; D is possibly TRBD1 (5 bases). Trimming pared 1 base from V and 2 bases from J, leaving 9 bases between. This CDR3 contains 15 residues. From germline, CDR1 is LGHNA and CDR2 YNFKEQ. The CDR3 nucleotides are TGTGCCAGCAGCCAAGGGGGGTTAGGCAATCAGCCCCAGCATTTT. It encodes CASSQGGLGNQPQHF.

This clone counts as medium-sized. V is TRBV12-3 or TRBV12-4 and J is TRBJ1-5; D is possibly TRBD1 (6 bases). The V gene lost 4 bases and the J gene lost 3 bases, with 19 bases spanning the gap. This CDR3 is 17 amino acids long. The CDR3 bases are TGTGCCAGCAGTTCTCCTACAGGGTATTTTGTCAATCAGCCCCAGCATTTT. Protein product: CASSSPTGYFVNQPQHF.

The chain combines TRBV9 with TRBJ1-6; D is unclear. V was pared by 3 bases and J by 8 bases, with 9 bases between. The CDR3 spans 13 residues. CDR1 and CDR2 from the germline V gene are SGDLS and YYNGEE. The CDR3 loop reads CASSEGMDSPLHF. The DNA of the CDR3 is TGTGCCAGCAGCGAGGGTATGGATTCACCCCTCCACTTT. The full variable domain, with the rest looked up from reference TRBV9 and TRBJ1-6, is DSGVTQTPKHLITATGQRVTLRCSPRSGDLSVYWYQQSLDQGLQFLIQYYNGEERAKGNILERFSAQQFPDLHSELNLSSLELGDSALYFCASSEGMDSPLHFGNGTRLTVT.

This clone was detected many times. The rearrangement links TRBV19 to TRBJ1-5, with TRBD1 matching 8 bases. The CDR3 consists of 17 residues. Per germline, CDR1 LNHDA and CDR2 SQIVND (reference sequence). The junction had 11 bases not matched to a gene; V was cut back by 2 bases and J by 5 bases. The CDR3 DNA reads as TGTGCCAGTAGTATATGGGGACAGGCGCTGAACTATCAGCCCCAGCATTTT. It specifies CASSIWGQALNYQPQHF. Full variable domain (rest looked up from reference TRBV19 and TRBJ1-5): DGGITQSPKYLFRKEGQNVTLSCEQNLNHDAMYWYRQDPGQGLRLIYYSQIVNDFQKGDIAEGYSVSREKKESFPLTVTSAQKNPTAFYLCASSIWGQALNYQPQHFGDGTRLSIL.

This clone was seen many times. J is TRBJ1-1 and V is TRBV12-3 or TRBV12-4; D gene unclear. The CDR3 length is 14 residues. V was shortened by 0 bases and J by 4 bases, with 9 bases between the two germline ends. This CDR3 is CASSLAGFATEAFF. The CDR3 nucleotides are TGTGCCAGCAGTTTAGCAGGGTTCGCCACTGAAGCTTTCTTT.

The gene calls are TRBV3-1 and TRBJ2-7; unclear D gene. The CDR3 sequence is 13 residues long. Per the germline V gene, CDR1 is LGHDT and CDR2 is YNNKEL (reference sequence). V lost 7 bases to trimming and J lost 3 bases, with 13 bases between them. CDR3 coding DNA: TGTGCCAGCATTCGTAGGGTCTTCTACGAGCAGTACTTC. Translation gives CASIRRVFYEQYF.

This clone came up many times. The rearrangement uses TRBV27 and TRBJ2-1; D is perhaps TRBD2 (5 bases). V shed 3 bases and J shed 1 base, with 7 bases lying between them. The CDR3 covers 14 residues. Germline V gene lookup returns CDR1 MNHEY and CDR2 SMNVEV (reference sequence). The DNA of the CDR3 is TGTGCCAGCAGTTTGTCGGGGTCCTACAATGAGCAGTTCTTC. Its protein product is CASSLSGSYNEQFF.

This clone was detected only a few times. This chain joins TRBV27 and TRBJ1-1; TRBD1 is a possible D gene (6 bases). CDR1 and CDR2 (germline): MNHEY, SMNVEV (reference sequence). V lost 6 bases and J 7 bases, leaving 12 bases between the germline ends. The CDR3 covers 12 residues. The CDR3 nucleotides are TGTGCCAGCAGGTTCAGGGGCGTTGAAGCTTTCTTT. It yields the protein CASRFRGVEAFF.

The rearrangement links TRBV7-2 to TRBJ2-2, with 8 bases aligning to TRBD2. The germline V gene has CDR1 SGHTA and CDR2 FQGNSA. The V gene end was trimmed by 4 bases and the J gene end by 4 bases; junction bases not matched to a gene: 5. The CDR3 loop spans 15 amino acids. This chain's CDR3 is CASSSRLAITGELFF. Here the CDR3 DNA reads TGTGCCAGCAGCTCCCGACTAGCGATCACCGGGGAGCTGTTTTTT.

The genes are TRBV5-1 and TRBJ1-5; 10 positions match TRBD1. Germline V gene data show CDR1 as SGHRS and CDR2 as YFSETQ. The CDR3 has 14 residues. Losses at the gene ends were 3 bases for V and 12 bases for J; bases not matched to a gene: 9. The CDR3, as DNA: TGCGCCAGCAGCTCTGGACAGGGGGACCAGAACCAGCATTTT. Translated, it gives CASSSGQGDQNQHF. Together with reference TRBV5-1 and TRBJ1-5, the CDR3 gives the full variable domain: KAGVTQTPRYLIKTRGQQVTLSCSPISGHRSVSWYQQTPGQGLQFLFEYFSETQRNKGNFPGRFSGRQFSNSRSEMNVSTLELGDSALYLCASSSGQGDQNQHFGDGTRLSIL.

This clone was seen at least ten times. This sequence may be a read error, since a much larger clone differs from it by one base. The CDR3 does not close with the conserved phenylalanine or tryptophan, likely indicating a read error. The rearrangement joins TRBV10-3 to TRBJ2-7; no clear D. CDR1 and CDR2 from the germline V gene are ENHRY and SYGVKD. V gave up 0 bases and J gave up 3 bases, with 9 bases separating them. The CDR3 has 14 residues. The CDR3 DNA follows: TGTGCCATCAGTGAGTCGGCTAGTGGCTACGAGCAGTACTCC. Its translation: CAISESASGYEQYS.

The table lists this clone with many counts. The CDR3 spells CASSLGTEATYEQYF. In nucleotides, the CDR3 is TGTGCCAGCAGCTTAGGGACGGAGGCCACCTACGAGCAGTACTTC. J is TRBJ2-7 and V is TRBV7-6; tentatively, D is TRBD2 (5 bases). V was trimmed by 1 base and J by 2 bases, leaving 12 bases between them. The length of the CDR3 is 15 residues. Looked up from germline, CDR1 is SGHVS and CDR2 is FNYEAQ.

This clone has a count of ten or more. The V gene is TRBV28, the J gene TRBJ1-5; weak D call: TRBD1 (5 bases). This CDR3 has 16 amino acids. V dropped 5 bases and J dropped 0 bases, with 14 bases sitting between them. The germline V gene encodes CDR1 MDHEN and CDR2 SYDVKM. The DNA of the CDR3 is TGTGCCAGCAGTCGGGACCGATCATATAGCAATCAGCCCCAGCATTTT. This gives the protein CASSRDRSYSNQPQHF.

This clone was recorded many times. This CDR3 is CSARDQWPILQYF. The DNA of the CDR3 is TGCAGTGCTAGAGATCAATGGCCCATTCTACAGTACTTC. This chain joins TRBV20-1 and TRBJ2-7; D is unresolved. CDR1 is DFQATT and CDR2 is SNEGSKA in the germline V gene (reference sequence). The CDR3 spans 13 residues. Trimming cost V 0 bases and J 10 bases, with 16 bases left between them.

V and J are TRBV27 and TRBJ2-7; 9 bases fit TRBD1. Germline CDR1 and CDR2: MNHEY and SMNVEV (reference sequence). The CDR3 is 13 residues long. The V segment lost 10 bases and the J segment 6 bases; nucleotides outside the gene matches: 10. CDR3 DNA: TGTGCCACAAGGACAGGGGTCGGTGGCGAGCAGTACTTC. Protein sequence: CATRTGVGGEQYF.

This clone was seen repeatedly, ten times or more. Other nucleotide sequences from this sample produce the same CDR3. The J gene is TRBJ2-5, the V gene TRBV2; D is tentatively TRBD1 or TRBD2 (5 bases each). V shed 6 bases and J shed 11 bases, with 16 bases lying between them. The length of the CDR3 is 12 residues. The germline CDR1 and CDR2 sequences are SNHLY and FYNNEI. Written as DNA, the CDR3 is TGTGCCAGCAGGGTTATCCGGGACCGACAGTACTTC. Translation gives CASRVIRDRQYF.

This clone was seen many times. The rearrangement uses TRBV19 and TRBJ2-7; tentatively, D is TRBD1 or TRBD2 (5 bases each). Germline lookup yields CDR1 LNHDA and CDR2 SQIVND (reference sequence). This CDR3 is 15 amino acids long. V lost 3 bases and J lost 4, with 16 bases in between. Here the CDR3 DNA reads TGTGCCAGTAGTATTTGGGGGACCCCACCATACGAGCAGTACTTC. Its protein is CASSIWGTPPYEQYF.